These 22 T cell receptor beta chains came from one sample sequenced in a study of blood T cell repertoires in COVID-19 (dated by TCRdb to 2018 to 2021). Library preparation employed the immunoSEQ multiplex PCR assay. TCRdb holds this immuneACCESS table with in-frame rearrangements only. Some clones are missing; in checked studies, unresolved V genes explain under half, and the rest has no known cause. This sample comprises roughly 180,000 clones, around 87% of them detected only once. The ten largest clones capture approximately 2.1% of the sample. Sequencing was carried out using PBMCs or T cells enriched from blood (not recorded which). The receptors shown here come from a woman in her 30s who had recovered from COVID-19.

This clone was counted only a few times. The rearrangement uses TRBV7-2 and TRBJ2-7; 7 nucleotides match TRBD1. J gave up 3 bases and V 5 bases, and 4 bases lay outside the gene matches. The CDR3 consists of 13 residues. The germline V gene encodes CDR1 SGHTA and CDR2 FQGNSA. Here the CDR3 DNA reads TGTGCCAGCAGCCCTGACAGGGTCTACGAGCAGTACTTC. This encodes CASSPDRVYEQYF.

In its sample, this clone was seen once. This chain links TRBV6-2 or TRBV6-3 with TRBJ1-1, with D possibly matching TRBD1 (5 bases). Trimming shortened V by 2 bases and J by 6 bases, and 13 bases separated the two germline ends. Germline values: CDR1 MNHEY, CDR2 SVGEGT. This CDR3 is built from 14 residues. The CDR3 loop reads CASSYTGRVPEAFF. The CDR3 bases are TGTGCCAGCAGTTACACAGGCCGAGTGCCTGAAGCTTTCTTT.

The rearrangement uses TRBV7-9 and TRBJ1-2; maybe TRBD1 (6 bases). The CDR3 runs to 15 residues. The ends were cut back, 1 base at V and 4 bases at J, with 13 bases in the middle. CDR1 is SEHNR, CDR2 FQNEAQ, per germline (reference sequence). CDR3 DNA sequence: TGTGCCAGCAGCTTAGGGAGCGGGGGGCGCTATGGCTACACCTTC. Translating it yields CASSLGSGGRYGYTF.

In the case of this clone: This CDR3 is also generated by other DNA sequences in the sample. The V gene is TRBV5-1, the J gene TRBJ1-1; possibly TRBD1 for D (5 bases). The CDR3 sequence is 13 residues long. Germline values: CDR1 SGHRS, CDR2 YFSETQ. Trimming removed 3 bases at V and 2 bases at J, with 8 bases between. The CDR3 loop is CASSSTGNTEAFF. CDR3 bases: TGCGCCAGCAGCTCCACAGGTAACACTGAAGCTTTCTTT.

This clone was detected a few times. J is TRBJ1-2 and V is TRBV11-3; D ambiguous. The CDR3 is made up of 13 amino acids. Between the trimmed V and J ends, which lost 2 bases and 6 bases, there was a span of 10 bases. Germline lookup yields CDR1 SGHNT and CDR2 YENEEA. CDR3 region: CASSLPLEDGYTF. The CDR3 bases are TGTGCCAGCAGCTTACCCTTAGAGGATGGCTACACCTTC.

The rearrangement links TRBV9 to TRBJ2-3, with D tentatively TRBD1 (6 bases). The V end lost 4 bases, the J end lost 7 bases, and 13 bases lay between the germline ends. There are 13 residues in the CDR3. Germline V gene data show CDR1 as SGDLS and CDR2 as YYNGEE. CDR3 sequence reads: CASSNNREYTQYF. The CDR3 DNA reads TGTGCCAGCAGCAATAACAGGGAATATACGCAGTATTTT.

This chain links TRBV10-3 with TRBJ2-3; tentative D call: TRBD1 (6 bases). V was clipped by 5 bases and J by 3 bases, with 12 bases between them. Germline assignment: CDR1 ENHRY and CDR2 SYGVKD. The CDR3 is made up of 14 amino acids. CDR3 in DNA: TGTGCCATCAGTTCAGGGGCATTTACAGATACGCAGTATTTT. This sequence encodes CAISSGAFTDTQYF.

This sequence joins TRBV20-1 and TRBJ1-2, with a weak D call TRBD1 (5 bases). The V gene's germline CDR1 is DFQATT and CDR2 SNEGSKA (reference sequence). The V end was cut by 3 bases, the J end by 8 bases, with 19 bases between. The CDR3 extends over 14 amino acids. The CDR3: CSASKGGVPLGYTF. The CDR3 DNA reads as TGCAGTGCTAGTAAGGGAGGGGTCCCCCTCGGCTACACCTTC.

This clone appeared a single time. The chain recombines TRBV12-2 with TRBJ1-5; TRBD1 is the table's D call, not checked against the DNA. TRBV12-2 is a listed pseudogene. The CDR3 runs to 15 residues. CDR3 DNA: TGTGCAAGTCGCCCGAGGGACAGGGAACATCAGCCCCAGCATTTT. It encodes CASRPRDREHQPQHF.

The V and J genes are TRBV27 and TRBJ1-1; D call uncertain. The V gene lost 6 bases and the J gene lost 1 base, with 9 bases spanning the gap. The CDR3 sequence is 13 residues long. Germline V lookup: CDR1 MNHEY, CDR2 SMNVEV (reference sequence). The CDR3 DNA reads as TGTGCCAGCAGGGGGAGTGGGAACACTGAAGCTTTCTTT. Translation: CASRGSGNTEAFF.

This chain connects TRBV7-9 to TRBJ2-1; D not resolved. Between the trimmed V and J ends, which lost 2 bases and 0 bases, there was a span of 11 bases. The CDR3 sequence is 16 residues long. The germline gives CDR1 SEHNR, CDR2 FQNEAQ (reference sequence). The CDR3 DNA is TGTGCCAGCAGCTTATATCAGTGGAGCTCCTACAATGAGCAGTTCTTC. This sequence encodes CASSLYQWSSYNEQFF. The full variable domain, rest sourced from reference TRBV7-9 and TRBJ2-1, is DTGVSQNPRHKITKRGQNVTFRCDPISEHNRLYWYRQTLGQGPEFLTYFQNEAQLEKSRLLSDRFSAERPKGSFSTLEIQRTEQGDSAMYLCASSLYQWSSYNEQFFGPGTRLTVL.

The chain recombines TRBV30 with TRBJ1-1; D ambiguous. Per the germline V gene, CDR1 is GTSNPN and CDR2 is SVGIG (reference sequence). CDR3 length: 13 residues. V was clipped by 1 base and J by 0 bases, with 6 bases between them. CDR3 in DNA: TGTGCCTGGAGTGACGGTATGAACACTGAAGCTTTCTTT. Translating gives CAWSDGMNTEAFF.

The chain carries TRBV19 and TRBJ2-7; 8 nucleotides align to TRBD1. Trimming removed 9 bases from V and 2 bases from J; junction bases left unmatched: 12. Germline V lookup: CDR1 LNHDA, CDR2 SQIVND (reference sequence). The CDR3 sequence is 15 residues long. CDR3 sequence: CARAYGGQDPYEQYF. The CDR3 nucleotides read TGTGCCAGGGCTTATGGGGGACAGGACCCCTACGAGCAGTACTTC.

The chain recombines TRBV20-1 with TRBJ1-3; 7 nucleotides match TRBD1. J lost 4 bases, V lost 3 bases, and 6 bases had no gene match. CDR3 length: 14 residues. Germline CDR1 is DFQATT and CDR2 is SNEGSKA (reference sequence). The CDR3 nucleotides read TGCAGTGCTAGTCCTGGACAGGCAGGAAACACCATATATTTT. Encoded protein: CSASPGQAGNTIYF.

V usage is TRBV11-2 and J usage is TRBJ2-2; a weak D match, TRBD2 (6 bases). Germline CDR1 reads SGHAT; CDR2 reads FQNNGV. V lost 0 bases, J lost 4 bases, and 9 bases lay in between. The CDR3 runs 15 residues. CDR3 DNA: TGTGCCAGCAGCTTAGAAGGACTAATCACCGGGGAGCTGTTTTTT. It encodes CASSLEGLITGELFF. Supplemented by reference TRBV11-2 and TRBJ2-2, the full variable domain reads EAGVAQSPRYKIIEKRQSVAFWCNPISGHATLYWYQQILGQGPKLLIQFQNNGVVDDSQLPKDRFSAERLKGVDSTLKIQPAKLEDSAVYLCASSLEGLITGELFFGEGSRLTVL.

This clone was counted once. V gene TRBV24-1 combines with J gene TRBJ1-2; maybe TRBD1 (5 bases). The CDR3 is 14 amino acids. Germline CDR1 reads KGHDR; CDR2 reads SFDVKD. V was pared by 0 bases and J by 6 bases, with 10 bases between. The CDR3 loop is CATSDLEGRDGYTF. The CDR3, as DNA: TGTGCCACCAGTGATTTGGAGGGGAGGGATGGCTACACCTTC.

The CDR3 reads CASTRGLYEQYF. In nucleotides, the CDR3 is TGTGCCAGCACCAGGGGGCTCTACGAGCAGTACTTC. The chain employs TRBV28 and TRBJ2-7; TRBD1 agrees at 8 bases. With 7 bases clipped from V and 3 bases from J, the junction kept 2 bases outside the gene matches. This CDR3 region has 12 residues. Germline assignment: CDR1 MDHEN and CDR2 SYDVKM.

This clone was observed a handful of times. V gene TRBV18 combines with J gene TRBJ1-2; 8 bases align to TRBD1. Trimming at V came to 3 bases and at J to 8 bases, leaving 17 bases not matched to a gene. This CDR3 spans 17 amino acids. CDR1 and CDR2 from the germline V gene are KGHSH and LQKENI. Here the CDR3 reads CASSPLARTGRQEGYTF. The CDR3 bases are TGTGCCAGCTCACCTCTTGCCAGGACAGGGAGGCAAGAAGGCTACACCTTC.

The CDR3 nucleotides read TGTGCCAGCAGCCAAGATCCCTTAGCGGGATTGGTAAATGAGCAGTTCTTC. It is translated as CASSQDPLAGLVNEQFF. The chain links TRBV4-2 to TRBJ2-1, with TRBD2 identical over 8 bases. The CDR3 extends over 17 amino acids. CDR1 is LGHNA and CDR2 is YNFKEQ in the germline V gene. V lost 0 bases to trimming and J lost 7 bases; unmatched junction nucleotides: 11.

In its sample, this clone was seen once. The V gene is TRBV12-3 or TRBV12-4, the J gene TRBJ2-5; D uncertain. The CDR3 is 11 residues long. The V gene lost 7 bases and the J gene lost 2 bases, with 5 bases spanning the gap. In DNA form, the CDR3 reads TGTGCCAGCACCATGCAAGAGACCCAGTACTTC. This sequence encodes CASTMQETQYF.

The V and J genes are TRBV5-5 and TRBJ2-7, with D perhaps matching TRBD2 (7 bases). Trimming removed 0 bases at V and 5 bases at J, with 24 bases between. The CDR3 consists of 18 residues. Germline V gene lookup returns CDR1 SGHKS and CDR2 YYEKEE (reference sequence). CDR3 in amino acids: CASSLGLQGRGAPHEQYF. DNA of the CDR3: TGTGCCAGCAGCTTGGGACTTCAGGGTCGGGGGGCTCCACACGAGCAGTACTTC.

This chain joins TRBV24-1 and TRBJ1-5; D is unresolved. The V gene's germline CDR1 is KGHDR and CDR2 SFDVKD. The CDR3 extends over 14 amino acids. Trimming cost V 5 bases and J 0 bases, with 7 bases left between them. The CDR3 sequence: CATSASNSNQPQHF. The CDR3 DNA follows: TGTGCCACCAGTGCGTCTAATAGCAATCAGCCCCAGCATTTT.